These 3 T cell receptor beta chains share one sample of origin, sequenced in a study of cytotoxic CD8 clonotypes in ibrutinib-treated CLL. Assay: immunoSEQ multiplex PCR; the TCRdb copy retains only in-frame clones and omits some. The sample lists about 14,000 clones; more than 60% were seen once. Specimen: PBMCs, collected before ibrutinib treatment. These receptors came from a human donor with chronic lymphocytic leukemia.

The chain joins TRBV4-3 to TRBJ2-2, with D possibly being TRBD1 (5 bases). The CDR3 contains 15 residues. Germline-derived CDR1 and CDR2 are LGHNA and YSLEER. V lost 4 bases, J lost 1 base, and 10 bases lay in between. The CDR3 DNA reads TGCGCCAGCAGCCCAGAGACAGAGAACACCGGGGAGCTGTTTTTT. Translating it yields CASSPETENTGELFF.

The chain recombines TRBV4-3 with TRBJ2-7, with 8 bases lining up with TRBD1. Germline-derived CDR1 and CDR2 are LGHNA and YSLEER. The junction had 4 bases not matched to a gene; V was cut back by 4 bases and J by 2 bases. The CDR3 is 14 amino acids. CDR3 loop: CASSPRTGPYEQYF. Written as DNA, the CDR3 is TGCGCCAGCAGCCCTCGGACAGGGCCCTACGAGCAGTACTTC.

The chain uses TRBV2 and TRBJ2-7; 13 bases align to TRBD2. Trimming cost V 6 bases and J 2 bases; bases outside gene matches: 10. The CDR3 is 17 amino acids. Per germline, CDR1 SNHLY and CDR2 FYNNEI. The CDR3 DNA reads TGTGCCAGCAGGGAGACTAGCGGGAGGATTGGGGCCTACGAGCAGTACTTC. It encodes CASRETSGRIGAYEQYF.